A single sample gave rise to the 9 T cell receptor beta chains below, sequenced in a study of identical twins. TCRdb itself ran the 5' RACE reads through MiXCR, one entry per CDR3 protein. The sample lists roughly 250,000 distinct CDR3 sequences; approximately 7.8% were seen once. The same specimen was also included in a second study, on yellow fever vaccine responses in identical twins.

Sequencing was carried out using CD8+ T cells sorted from blood. These receptors all stem from a woman under 30 in good health.

This clonotype was detected ten times or more. The J gene is TRBJ2-5, the V gene TRBV5-1; 13 bases align to TRBD2. V trimming: 3 bases; J trimming: 5 bases; junction bases outside the gene matches: 13. The CDR3 loop spans 18 amino acids. Germline V gene sequence: CDR1 SGHRS, CDR2 YFSETQ. CDR3 coding DNA: TGCGCCAGCAGCTCTACGAGGACTAGCGGGAGCCTTCAGGAGACCCAGTACTTC. The encoded protein is CASSSTRTSGSLQETQYF.

The gene calls are TRBV5-1 and TRBJ2-3, with 8 bases that match TRBD1. The CDR3 covers 16 residues. Germline CDR1 reads SGHRS; CDR2 reads YFSETQ. Losses at the gene ends were 8 bases for V and 5 bases for J; bases not matched to a gene: 16. CDR3 amino acids: CASRRGQERDRDTQYF. Here the CDR3 DNA reads TGCGCCAGTAGAAGGGGACAGGAACGGGATCGAGATACGCAGTATTTT.

In its sample, this clonotype was seen many times. This sequence joins TRBV6-5 and TRBJ2-7; 11 bases are shared with TRBD2. There are 16 residues in the CDR3. The ends lost 6 bases at V and 0 bases at J; junction bases unmatched: 7. CDR1 is MNHEY and CDR2 is SVGAGI in the germline V gene. The CDR3 spells CASSLTSGDSSYEQYF. CDR3 nucleotide sequence: TGTGCCAGCAGCTTGACTAGCGGGGATAGCTCCTACGAGCAGTACTTC.

This clonotype was counted a few times. CDR3 nucleotides: TGTGCCAGCTCCCCGGAGCCTTACGAGCAGTACTTC. As protein: CASSPEPYEQYF. The genes are TRBV6-1 and TRBJ2-7; D is ambiguous. Germline-derived CDR1 and CDR2 are MNHNS and SASEGT. Deletions cut 8 bases from V and 4 bases from J, with 12 bases between. This CDR3 comprises 12 residues.

This clonotype was recorded many times. This sequence joins TRBV7-8 and TRBJ2-3; TRBD1 is a possible D gene (6 bases). Germline V gene data show CDR1 as SGHVS and CDR2 as FQNEAQ. CDR3 length equals 15 residues. The germline V and J ends were trimmed by 2 bases and 0 bases, with 9 bases remaining between them. CDR3 in DNA: TGTGCCAGCAGCTTATTACAGGGAAGCACAGATACGCAGTATTTT. Translated: CASSLLQGSTDTQYF.

This clonotype has at least ten counts. The chain joins TRBV12-3 or TRBV12-4 to TRBJ1-1; 7 nucleotides line up with TRBD1. V was clipped by 6 bases and J by 4 bases; unmatched bases: 11. CDR3 length: 15 residues. The CDR3 sequence is CASRWGEGAPTEAFF. In nucleotides, the CDR3 is TGTGCCAGCAGATGGGGGGAGGGGGCGCCCACTGAAGCTTTCTTT.

The sample holds many counts of this clonotype. The V gene is TRBV5-5, the J gene TRBJ1-5; a possible D gene is TRBD1 (5 bases). Germline V gene lookup returns CDR1 SGHKS and CDR2 YYEKEE (reference sequence). The CDR3 contains 14 residues. Trimming cost V 4 bases and J 5 bases, with 13 bases left between them. The CDR3 nucleotides read TGTGCCAGCAGCATACGGGACGGCGATCAGCCCCAGCATTTT. Encoded protein: CASSIRDGDQPQHF.

This sequence joins TRBV6-2 or TRBV6-3 and TRBJ2-3; D gene uncertain. This CDR3 has 12 amino acids. V was cut by 2 bases and J by 6 bases, with 6 bases left in between. Germline lookup yields CDR1 MNHEY and CDR2 SVGEGT. For the CDR3, the DNA is TGTGCCAGCAGTTACGGATTGGATACGCAGTATTTT. Translating it yields CASSYGLDTQYF.

The chain has TRBV2 and TRBJ2-6; 10 bases map to TRBD1. V dropped 7 bases and J dropped 2; count of bases not matched to a gene: 11. CDR3 length equals 18 residues. Germline V CDR1 and CDR2: SNHLY, FYNNEI. As DNA, the CDR3 is TGTGCCAGCACCGAAGGGGGGGACAGGGGTACTGGGGCCAACGTCCTGACTTTC. It yields the protein CASTEGGDRGTGANVLTF.